Following are 31 T cell receptor beta chains from one sample sequenced in a study of tumor and adjacent non-tumor tissue in lung cancer. TCRbeta libraries were built with three rounds of nested PCR, modified from ARM-PCR. TCRdb itself ran the multiplex PCR reads through MiXCR, one entry per CDR3 protein. The sample consists of more than 75,000 distinct CDR3 sequences, around 80% of them appearing once. This sample's RNA came from whole unsorted tissue. Sample: lung tumor tissue. The receptors were sampled from a woman aged 45-59 years with non-small cell lung cancer.

As to this clonotype: The conserved final phenylalanine or tryptophan is absent from the CDR3, which likely points to a read error. V usage is TRBV20-1 and J usage is TRBJ2-5; no reliable D call. The CDR3 is 14 residues long. Trimming removed 1 base at V and 5 bases at J, with 14 bases between. Germline CDR1 is DFQATT and CDR2 is SNEGSKA (reference sequence). Here the CDR3 DNA reads TGCAGTGCTAGAGCAGGAACCAGCTCCGAGACCCAGTACTAC. Protein: CSARAGTSSETQYY.

As for this clonotype: One junction end does not reproduce the germline sequence, and a read error may be involved. The J gene is TRBJ2-7, the V gene TRBV4-1; maybe TRBD2 (5 bases). Per germline, CDR1 MGHRA and CDR2 YSYEKL. This CDR3 region has 14 residues. CDR3 sequence (DNA): TGCGCCAGCAGGCATGCCTCTAGCTCCTACGAGCAGTATTTC. Encoded protein: CASRHASSSYEQYF.

Details on this clonotype: One end of the junction varies from germline; a read error may be responsible. The V gene is TRBV20-1, the J gene TRBJ1-1; D unclear. The CDR3 runs to 12 residues. Germline V gives CDR1 DFQATT, CDR2 SNEGSKA (reference sequence). As DNA, the CDR3 is TGTAGTACTAGTTACCTGGGAGCTAAAGCTTTCTTT. Encoded protein: CSTSYLGAKAFF.

DNA for the CDR3: TGTGCCTGGAAGGACTATTCCAATGAGCAGTTCTTC. Its protein is CAWKDYSNEQFF. V and J are TRBV30 and TRBJ2-1; perhaps TRBD2 as D (6 bases). The CDR3 loop spans 12 amino acids. With 4 bases removed from V and 6 bases from J, the gap between germline ends came to 10 bases. Germline V gene lookup returns CDR1 GTSNPN and CDR2 SVGIG (reference sequence).

This clonotype has more than one count but fewer than ten. The chain carries TRBV11-2 and TRBJ2-7; 8 nucleotides align to TRBD1. CDR1 and CDR2 from the germline V gene are SGHAT and FQNNGV. Trimming at V came to 3 bases and at J to 7 bases, leaving 8 bases not matched to a gene. The CDR3 is made up of 14 amino acids. CDR3 in DNA: TGTGCCAGCAGCTTGGGACAGGTCTCGTCAGAGCAGTACTTC. This sequence encodes CASSLGQVSSEQYF.

This rearrangement joins TRBV28 to TRBJ1-1, with D tentatively TRBD1 (5 bases). CDR3 length: 14 residues. Germline V gene data show CDR1 as MDHEN and CDR2 as SYDVKM. Trimming removed 8 bases at V and 10 bases at J, with 23 bases between. The CDR3 loop is CASVTEYKGPVAFF. In nucleotides, the CDR3 is TGTGCCAGCGTTACAGAGTACAAGGGGCCTGTAGCTTTCTTT.

This clonotype occurred once. At one of its ends the junction is not consistent with the germline gene, which may arise from a read error. The chain links TRBV6-2 or TRBV6-3 to TRBJ2-7, with D hard to call. The germline CDR1 and CDR2 sequences are MNHEY and SVGEGT. This CDR3 spans 15 amino acids. The CDR3: CTSRTIGSNSGEQYF. The CDR3 region has the DNA TGTACCAGCAGAACCATTGGGTCCAATAGTGGGGAGCAGTACTTC.

Worth noting for this clonotype: The junction does not match germline at one end; this may be a read error. The J gene is TRBJ2-3, the V gene TRBV4-3; 11 bases map to TRBD1. CDR3 size: 15 residues. Germline-derived CDR1 and CDR2 are LGHNA and YSLEER. The CDR3 loop is CASNRTGGEADTQYF. CDR3 sequence (DNA): TGCGCCAGCAATCGGACAGGGGGCGAAGCAGACACGCAGTATTTT.

The chain combines TRBV6-1 with TRBJ2-1; 8 bases match TRBD1. Germline V lookup: CDR1 MNHNS, CDR2 SASEGT. There are 16 residues in the CDR3. The junction had 13 bases not matched to a gene; V was cut back by 6 bases and J by 6 bases. The CDR3 sequence: CASSDPGGGEINEQFF. The CDR3 region has the DNA TGTGCCAGCAGCGATCCAGGGGGCGGGGAGATCAATGAGCAGTTCTTC.

Of note for this clonotype: The junction differs from germline at one of its ends, possibly a read error. V usage is TRBV11-1 and J usage is TRBJ2-7; D is ambiguous. Germline V gene lookup returns CDR1 SGHAT and CDR2 FQDESV (reference sequence). This CDR3 is built from 12 residues. The CDR3 region is CASSLVSHEQYF. As DNA, the CDR3 is TGTGCCAGCAGCTTGGTTTCCCACGAACAGTACTTC.

J is TRBJ2-1 and V is TRBV11-3; weak D call: TRBD2 (7 bases). Germline loops: CDR1 SGHNT, CDR2 YENEEA. V shed 8 bases and J shed 6 bases, with 26 bases lying between them. The CDR3 spans 17 residues. The chain's CDR3 is CASRPSSIGGGSNEQFF. The CDR3 coding sequence is TGTGCCAGCCGCCCCTCTTCGATAGGGGGGGGGTCCAATGAGCAGTTCTTC.

With respect to this clonotype: A much larger clone differs by one base, so this may be a read error. This rearrangement joins TRBV5-1 to TRBJ2-7; 14 bases agree with TRBD2. CDR3 length: 16 amino acids. Trimming took 5 bases from V and 6 from J; bases not matched to a gene: 10. CDR1 is SGHRS and CDR2 is YFSETQ in the germline V gene. CDR3 sequence (DNA): TGCGCCAGCAGGTCCGGGACTAGCGGGGGAAGGGGCGAGCAGTACTTC. Protein sequence: CASRSGTSGGRGEQYF.

About this clonotype itself: Because the CDR3 is missing its conserved closing phenylalanine or tryptophan, this is likely a read error. The chain is built from TRBV28 and TRBJ1-5, with unresolved D. V shed 6 bases and J shed 5 bases, with 5 bases lying between them. The CDR3 is 11 residues long. Germline V gene lookup returns CDR1 MDHEN and CDR2 SYDVKM. The CDR3 nucleotides read TGTGCCAGCAGCACGGATCAGCCCCAGCATATT. It encodes CASSTDQPQHI.

This clonotype was recorded at least ten times. This may come from a read error, since a much larger clone is one base off. The chain has TRBV6-1 and TRBJ1-1; D unresolved. Germline V gives CDR1 MNHNS, CDR2 SASEGT. The CDR3 is 15 amino acids. V lost 1 base, J lost 1 base, and 10 bases lay in between. As DNA, the CDR3 is TGTGCCAGCAGTGAAGATCCCCCCCCGAACACTGAAGCTTTCTTT. Encoded protein: CASSEDPPPNTEAFF.

In regard to this clonotype: A read error may account for a junction end that differs from germline. The chain has TRBV28 and TRBJ2-7; D unresolved. Germline CDR1 reads MDHEN; CDR2 reads SYDVKM. There are 16 residues in the CDR3. The DNA of the CDR3 is TGTGCCAGCAGTTTATATCACTCGGGCAAGTCCTACGAGCATTACTTC. Its translation: CASSLYHSGKSYEHYF.

This chain connects TRBV20-1 to TRBJ2-1; no reliable D call. In germline, CDR1 is DFQATT, CDR2 SNEGSKA (reference sequence). The CDR3 extends over 10 amino acids. The V end was cut by 5 bases, the J end by 10 bases, with 9 bases between. The CDR3 loop reads CSAVDGEQFF. The CDR3 DNA is TGCAGTGCTGTTGACGGCGAGCAGTTCTTC.

In the case of this clonotype: Germline and junction disagree at one end, which may indicate a read error. This chain uses TRBV11-2 with TRBJ2-1, with D perhaps matching TRBD1 (8 bases). The CDR3 loop spans 17 amino acids. Germline V gene sequence: CDR1 SGHAT, CDR2 FQNNGV. CDR3 residues: CDSTPGGGGSSYDEQFF. CDR3 coding DNA: TGTGACAGCACCCCAGGGGGCGGGGGAAGCTCCTACGATGAGCAGTTCTTC.

As regards this clonotype: A read error may account for a junction end that differs from germline. V and J are TRBV12-3 or TRBV12-4 and TRBJ2-2; tentative D call: TRBD2 (5 bases). The CDR3 has 16 amino acids. The CDR3 protein is CASTVLLGANTGELFF. CDR3 nucleotide sequence: TGTGCCAGCACCGTTCTCTTGGGAGCGAACACCGGGGAACTGTTTTTT.

With regard to this clonotype: Without the conserved terminal phenylalanine or tryptophan, this CDR3 likely stems from a read error. The V gene is TRBV20-1, the J gene TRBJ2-3; the D gene is possibly TRBD2 (6 bases). The germline V gene encodes CDR1 DFQATT and CDR2 SNEGSKA (reference sequence). This CDR3 has 15 amino acids. In DNA form, the CDR3 reads TGCAGTGTTAGAGAATACAGCGGGTACACAGATACGCAGTATCTT. It translates to CSVREYSGYTDTQYL.

About this clonotype itself: Germline and junction disagree at one end, which may indicate a read error. V gene TRBV29-1 combines with J gene TRBJ2-4; no clear D gene. Germline CDR1 reads SQVTM; CDR2 reads ANQGSEA. The CDR3 consists of 15 residues. The CDR3 loop is CSVLLGLGFINIRYF. CDR3 DNA sequence: TGCAGCGTGCTGCTGGGGTTGGGGTTTATTAACATTCGGTACTTC. The entire variable domain, with the rest obtained from reference TRBV29-1 and TRBJ2-4, is as follows: SAVISQKPSRDICQRGTSLTIQCQVDSQVTMMFWYRQQPGQSLTLIATANQGSEATYESGFVIDKFPISRPNLTFSTLTVSNMSPEDSSIYLCSVLLGLGFINIRYFGAGTRLSVL.

V is TRBV6-4 and J is TRBJ2-2; unclear D gene. This CDR3 comprises 15 residues. With 0 bases removed from V and 3 bases from J, the gap between germline ends came to 8 bases. Germline V CDR1 and CDR2: MRHNA, SNTAGT. The CDR3 spells CASSDSIDYTGELFF. As DNA, the CDR3 is TGTGCCAGCAGTGACTCTATAGATTACACCGGGGAGCTGTTTTTT.

On this clonotype: At one end, the junction sequence differs from germline, possibly due to a read error. The chain joins TRBV6-5 to TRBJ2-7, with a weak D call TRBD2 (6 bases). Per germline, CDR1 MNHEY and CDR2 SVGAGI. CDR3 size: 16 residues. DNA for the CDR3: TGTGCCAGCAGCGACCGGACTACAGGCGTCGCCTACGAGCAGCACTTC. It codes for CASSDRTTGVAYEQHF.

This clonotype was observed once. This clone may be a read error of a much larger clone one base away. The chain couples TRBV7-9 to TRBJ2-6; D unresolved. The CDR3 has 16 amino acids. CDR1 SEHNR and CDR2 FQNEAQ come from the germline V gene (reference sequence). The chain's CDR3 is CASSLSTASEANVLTF. CDR3 sequence (DNA): TGTGCCAGCAGCTTATCTACGGCCTCTGAGGCCAACGTCCTGACTTTC. Based on the CDR3 plus reference TRBV7-9 and TRBJ2-6, the full variable domain is DTGVSQNPRHKITKRGQNVTFRCDPISEHNRLYWYRQTLGQGPEFLTYFQNEAQLEKSRLLSDRFSAERPKGSFSTLEIQRTEQGDSAMYLCASSLSTASEANVLTFGAGSRLTVL.

This clonotype is termed medium-sized (0.01 to 0.1%). CDR3: CASSSSSYNEQFF. CDR3 bases: TGTGCCAGCAGTAGTAGCTCCTACAATGAGCAGTTCTTC. The chain is built from TRBV6-2 or TRBV6-3 and TRBJ2-1; D unclear. The CDR3 has 13 amino acids. Trimming cost V 5 bases and J 0 bases, with 5 bases left between them. Germline V gene sequence: CDR1 MNHEY, CDR2 SVGEGT.

About this clonotype itself: A junction boundary mismatches the germline segment, possibly from a read error. The chain employs TRBV4-1 and TRBJ2-5; D ambiguous. Germline V gene sequence: CDR1 MGHRA, CDR2 YSYEKL. CDR3 length equals 16 residues. CDR3 in DNA: TGCGCCAGTACCCAAACCAAGAGGAACGGCCAAGAGATCCAGTACTTC. Translating gives CASTQTKRNGQEIQYF.

This clonotype appeared a single time. The V and J genes are TRBV20-1 and TRBJ2-7; TRBD2 matches at 11 bases. CDR1 DFQATT and CDR2 SNEGSKA come from the germline V gene (reference sequence). The CDR3 spans 14 residues. Losses at the gene ends were 0 bases for V and 13 bases for J; bases not matched to a gene: 11. The CDR3 region is CSARDRTSGLEYYF. The CDR3 bases are TGCAGTGCTAGAGACCGGACTAGCGGGCTAGAGTACTACTTC.

Regarding this clonotype: The junction and the germline gene differ at one end; a read error may be behind it. CDR3: CASCETGTHEQYF. The CDR3 bases are TGTGCCAGCTGTGAAACAGGGACCCACGAGCAGTACTTC. The chain uses TRBV6-1 and TRBJ2-7; TRBD1 is a possible D gene (6 bases). The CDR3 has 13 residues. In germline, CDR1 is MNHNS, CDR2 SASEGT.

Regarding this clonotype: One end of the junction varies from germline; a read error may be responsible. CDR3 nucleotide sequence: TGTGCCATCAGTGAGTCGGGAGGGTTGAATGAGGAGTTCTTC. It encodes CAISESGGLNEEFF. The gene calls are TRBV10-3 and TRBJ2-1, with 7 nucleotides matching TRBD2. CDR1 and CDR2 (germline): ENHRY, SYGVKD. The CDR3 loop spans 14 amino acids.

This clonotype was seen only once. The CDR3 does not end in the conserved phenylalanine or tryptophan, so this is likely a read error. V gene TRBV28 combines with J gene TRBJ2-5; TRBD2 agrees at 11 bases. CDR1 is MDHEN and CDR2 is SYDVKM in the germline V gene. CDR3 length equals 17 residues. The CDR3 is CAGSSPRLAGFQETQYL. DNA for the CDR3: TGTGCCGGCAGTTCACCTCGACTAGCGGGATTTCAAGAGACCCAGTACTTA.

A note on this clonotype: A read error may produce the germline difference seen at one junction end. The chain uses TRBV29-1 and TRBJ1-5; D may be TRBD1 (5 bases). Germline V lookup: CDR1 SQVTM, CDR2 ANQGSEA. This CDR3 is built from 13 residues. The CDR3, as DNA: TGTAGTGTTACACCAGGGCTCCATCAGCCCCAGCATTTT. It encodes CSVTPGLHQPQHF.

With respect to this clonotype: At one end the junction does not follow the germline gene, possibly because of a read error. This sequence joins TRBV9 and TRBJ2-1; D may be TRBD2 (5 bases). The CDR3 runs 16 residues. Germline V gene lookup returns CDR1 SGDLS and CDR2 YYNGEE. The chain's CDR3 is CANSVGFSGAYNEQFF. The DNA for the CDR3 is TGTGCCAACAGCGTAGGATTCAGCGGAGCCTACAATGAGCAGTTCTTC.